The 28 T cell receptor beta chains in this list originate from one sample, sequenced in a study of tumor-infiltrating lymphocytes in localized non-small cell lung cancer. Generated by immunoSEQ multiplex PCR, the TCRdb table keeps only in-frame clones and is missing some. The repertoire consists of about 6,900 clones, with approximately 69% occurring once and the leading ten covering about 12%. The sequencing input was lung tumor tissue. The origin of the receptors is a human donor with non-small cell lung cancer.

This clone came up a few times. This chain connects TRBV11-3 to TRBJ2-5, with 8 bases fitting TRBD2. This CDR3 region has 15 residues. Trimming took 3 bases from V and 2 from J; bases not matched to a gene: 5. Germline V gene lookup returns CDR1 SGHNT and CDR2 YENEEA. CDR3 sequence reads: CASSFSGTRQETQYF. CDR3 nucleotides: TGTGCCAGCAGCTTCTCGGGGACTAGACAAGAGACCCAGTACTTC.

The chain links TRBV10-2 to TRBJ2-1, with TRBD2 matching over 8 bases. This CDR3 comprises 16 residues. In germline, CDR1 is WSHSY, CDR2 SAAADI. V lost 3 bases and J lost 2; bases outside the gene matches: 6. CDR3 loop: CASSETSGSPYNEQFF. CDR3 nucleotides: TGCGCCAGCAGTGAAACCAGCGGGAGCCCCTACAATGAGCAGTTCTTC.

This clone is deemed medium-sized (0.01 to 0.1%). The J gene is TRBJ1-1, the V gene TRBV5-5, with 9 bases matching TRBD1. This CDR3 is built from 19 residues. Trimming took 6 bases from V and 4 from J; bases not matched to a gene: 22. CDR1 SGHKS and CDR2 YYEKEE come from the germline V gene (reference sequence). Here the CDR3 reads CASTPLVGTGGLGSTEAFF. DNA of the CDR3: TGTGCCAGCACCCCTCTCGTCGGTACAGGGGGCCTCGGGAGCACTGAAGCTTTCTTT. The full variable domain, rest sourced from reference TRBV5-5 and TRBJ1-1, is DAGVTQSPTHLIKTRGQQVTLRCSPISGHKSVSWYQQVLGQGPQFIFQYYEKEERGRGNFPDRFSARQFPNYSSELNVNALLLGDSALYLCASTPLVGTGGLGSTEAFFGQGTRLTVV.

J is TRBJ2-6 and V is TRBV7-2, with TRBD1 identical over 10 bases. The CDR3 length is 19 residues. J gave up 0 bases and V 0 bases, and 5 bases lay outside the gene matches. The germline V gene encodes CDR1 SGHTA and CDR2 FQGNSA. CDR3 bases: TGTGCCAGCAGCTTAGCTCGGGGACAGGGGATCTCTGGGGCCAACGTCCTGACTTTC. Translation: CASSLARGQGISGANVLTF.

The chain has TRBV7-2 and TRBJ1-1, with D possibly TRBD1 on 6 matching bases. Trimming took off 1 base at V and 0 bases at J, with 15 bases between the two ends. Germline-derived CDR1 and CDR2 are SGHTA and FQGNSA. The CDR3 contains 17 residues. The CDR3 DNA follows: TGTGCCAGCAGCTTAGTAATGGGGACAACAATGAACACTGAAGCTTTCTTT. Translation: CASSLVMGTTMNTEAFF.

V gene TRBV7-9 combines with J gene TRBJ1-2; D not certain. Germline CDR1 and CDR2: SEHNR and FQNEAQ (reference sequence). There are 13 residues in the CDR3. V was pared by 0 bases and J by 5 bases, with 7 bases between. The CDR3 is CASSLADSYGYTF. Written as DNA, the CDR3 is TGTGCCAGCAGCTTAGCGGACTCGTATGGCTACACCTTC. The variable domain in full, with the rest retrieved from reference TRBV7-9 and TRBJ1-2, is DTGVSQNPRHKITKRGQNVTFRCDPISEHNRLYWYRQTLGQGPEFLTYFQNEAQLEKSRLLSDRFSAERPKGSFSTLEIQRTEQGDSAMYLCASSLADSYGYTFGSGTRLTVV.

This chain connects TRBV2 to TRBJ1-5; possible D gene TRBD1, 6 bases. Trimming stripped 7 bases from V and 7 bases from J, with 17 bases between. Germline V gene lookup returns CDR1 SNHLY and CDR2 FYNNEI. The CDR3 runs 14 residues. CDR3 DNA: TGTGCCAGCAATGCGGGGGGCGAGAGGCAGCCCCAGCATTTT. Amino acid sequence: CASNAGGERQPQHF.

CDR3 amino acids: CASSLGGTGGSPLHF. Here the CDR3 DNA reads TGCGCCAGCAGCTTGGGGGGGACAGGGGGCTCACCCCTCCACTTT. The rearrangement uses TRBV5-1 and TRBJ1-6; 12 nucleotides align to TRBD1. V was pared by 0 bases and J by 10 bases, with 2 bases of the junction left unmatched. The CDR3 is 15 residues long. Germline CDR1 reads SGHRS; CDR2 reads YFSETQ.

This clone was observed a single time. The CDR3 reads CASSLVGPNTEAFF. The DNA for the CDR3 is TGTGCCAGCAGTTTAGTGGGACCGAACACTGAAGCTTTCTTT. The V and J genes are TRBV27 and TRBJ1-1; D may be TRBD1 (5 bases). V dropped 2 bases and J dropped 1 base, with 8 bases sitting between them. CDR3 length equals 14 residues. CDR1 MNHEY and CDR2 SMNVEV come from the germline V gene (reference sequence).

The gene calls are TRBV9 and TRBJ2-1; D possibly corresponds to TRBD2 (5 bases). The CDR3 totals 16 residues. CDR1 and CDR2 (germline): SGDLS, YYNGEE. The germline V and J ends were trimmed by 0 bases and 0 bases, with 10 bases remaining between them. The CDR3 bases are TGTGCCAGCAGCGTAGGGCAAACTAGCTCCTACAATGAGCAGTTCTTC. Protein sequence: CASSVGQTSSYNEQFF.

This chain connects TRBV9 to TRBJ2-1, with D perhaps TRBD1 (6 bases). This CDR3 region has 14 residues. V dropped 3 bases and J dropped 4 bases, with 11 bases sitting between them. Germline CDR1 and CDR2: SGDLS and YYNGEE. The CDR3 reads CASSARDIYNEQFF. The CDR3 DNA follows: TGTGCCAGCAGCGCCCGGGACATTTACAATGAGCAGTTCTTC.

The gene calls are TRBV29-1 and TRBJ2-7, with TRBD2 as a possible D gene (5 bases). Trimming cost V 6 bases and J 6 bases, with 18 bases left between them. Germline values: CDR1 SQVTM, CDR2 ANQGSEA. This CDR3 has 13 residues. CDR3 in DNA: TGCAGCGTGGCTGTGTGGGCAGGAGGCGAGCAGTACTTC. This codes for CSVAVWAGGEQYF.

The genes are TRBV5-4 and TRBJ1-4; TRBD1 matches at 7 bases. The germline CDR1 and CDR2 sequences are SGHNT and YYREEE (reference sequence). The CDR3 totals 14 residues. V lost 1 base and J lost 7; bases outside the gene matches: 4. The CDR3 nucleotides are TGTGCCAGCAGCTTGAGGACAGGAACTGAAAAACTGTTTTTT. Amino acid sequence: CASSLRTGTEKLFF.

The chain is built from TRBV2 and TRBJ2-1; TRBD1 matches at 9 bases. CDR1 and CDR2 from the germline V gene are SNHLY and FYNNEI. V was pared by 10 bases and J by 7 bases, with 8 bases of the junction left unmatched. The CDR3 is 13 residues long. In DNA form, the CDR3 reads TGTGCCATCCGACAGGGGGTAGGTAATGAGCAGTTCTTC. Its translation: CAIRQGVGNEQFF.

In its sample, this clone ranks as medium-sized. As DNA, the CDR3 is TGTGCCTGGAGCCCTACCCAGGGGGGGTATGGCTACACCTTC. Protein product: CAWSPTQGGYGYTF. This chain joins TRBV30 and TRBJ1-2; 7 nucleotides align to TRBD1. After removal of 3 bases from V and 5 bases from J, the junction contained 9 bases not matched to a gene. Germline CDR1 reads GTSNPN; CDR2 reads SVGIG (reference sequence). The length of the CDR3 is 14 residues.

The chain joins TRBV6-1 to TRBJ2-5, with 9 bases that match TRBD1. Trimming cost V 0 bases and J 5 bases; bases outside gene matches: 7. Germline assignment: CDR1 MNHNS and CDR2 SASEGT. The CDR3 totals 16 residues. The CDR3 reads CASSEALSDRGETQYF. CDR3 bases: TGTGCCAGCAGTGAAGCGCTTTCGGACAGGGGCGAGACCCAGTACTTC.

This chain connects TRBV6-5 to TRBJ1-2; no definite D call. The ends were cut back, 6 bases at V and 4 bases at J, with 15 bases in the middle. The germline V gene has CDR1 MNHEY and CDR2 SVGAGI. The CDR3 contains 14 residues. As DNA, the CDR3 is TGTGCCAGCAGCCGACAAGGCGGCCGCTATGGCTACACCTTC. Its translation: CASSRQGGRYGYTF.

V is TRBV10-2 and J is TRBJ1-1, with a tentative D call TRBD1 (6 bases). V lost 6 bases to trimming and J lost 5 bases, with 13 bases between them. Germline V lookup: CDR1 WSHSY, CDR2 SAAADI. This CDR3 spans 13 amino acids. CDR3 amino acids: CASRLGQQTEAFF. In nucleotides, the CDR3 is TGCGCCAGCAGGTTAGGACAGCAGACTGAAGCTTTCTTT.

This chain uses TRBV11-3 with TRBJ2-6, with D maybe TRBD1 (5 bases). V shed 0 bases and J shed 2 bases, with 8 bases lying between them. The CDR3 is made up of 16 amino acids. Germline V lookup: CDR1 SGHNT, CDR2 YENEEA. CDR3 sequence: CASSLEWGPGANVLTF. The CDR3 region has the DNA TGTGCCAGCAGCTTAGAGTGGGGCCCTGGGGCCAACGTCCTGACTTTC.

The genes are TRBV8-2 and TRBJ1-2. TRBV8-2 is termed a pseudogene. There are 19 residues in the CDR3. This CDR3 is CGRIDESSATGSQTYGYTF. The DNA for the CDR3 is TGTGGCAGGATCGACGAGAGCAGCGCGACTGGCAGCCAGACCTATGGCTACACCTTC.

Written as DNA, the CDR3 is TGCGCCAGCAGCCAGCTTGGGTTAAGCAGGGATACGCAGTATTTT. Amino acids: CASSQLGLSRDTQYF. The chain uses TRBV4-1 and TRBJ2-3; unclear D gene. The CDR3 sequence is 15 residues long. Germline CDR1 MGHRA, CDR2 YSYEKL. V was trimmed by 3 bases and J by 6 bases, leaving 16 bases between them.

The table lists this clone with a count of one. The chain recombines TRBV5-1 with TRBJ2-3; 8 bases are shared with TRBD1. The CDR3 totals 14 residues. Germline CDR1 is SGHRS and CDR2 is YFSETQ. J gave up 2 bases and V 6 bases, and 5 bases lay outside the gene matches. The CDR3 spells CASNPGQDTDTQYF. CDR3 sequence (DNA): TGCGCCAGCAACCCGGGACAGGACACAGATACGCAGTATTTT.

This rearrangement joins TRBV5-5 to TRBJ1-2; TRBD1 might be the D (5 bases). Germline CDR1 reads SGHKS; CDR2 reads YYEKEE (reference sequence). V gave up 0 bases and J gave up 5 bases, with 14 bases separating them. This CDR3 contains 15 residues. CDR3 coding DNA: TGTGCCAGCAGCTTGGAAGTGGGGCTTAGGTATGGCTACACCTTC. Its translation: CASSLEVGLRYGYTF.

This chain uses TRBV14 with TRBJ1-1; 8 bases are a match to TRBD1. The CDR3 loop spans 15 amino acids. Germline assignment: CDR1 SGHDN and CDR2 FVKESK. The trim removed 1 base at V and 3 bases at J, leaving 4 bases unmatched. Written as DNA, the CDR3 is TGTGCCAGCAGCCAAGTGGCAGGGGGCCACACTGAAGCTTTCTTT. Amino acids: CASSQVAGGHTEAFF.

The chain has TRBV11-2 and TRBJ1-2; TRBD1 agrees at 9 bases. Germline V gene data show CDR1 as SGHAT and CDR2 as FQNNGV. There are 18 residues in the CDR3. V shed 0 bases, J shed 4 bases, and the junction held 12 bases outside the gene matches. CDR3 sequence (DNA): TGTGCCAGCAGCTTAGATCTCCGACCGGGACAGGGTGTCTATGGCTACACCTTC. It yields the protein CASSLDLRPGQGVYGYTF.

By share, this clone ranks as medium-sized. The chain uses TRBV21-1 and TRBJ1-2. TRBV21-1 is assigned pseudogene status. The CDR3 extends over 13 amino acids. CDR3 in DNA: TGTGCCATTTTACAAGGGGGGGCGGCGGGCTACACCTTC. It is translated as CAILQGGAAGYTF.

This clone has only a few counts. This rearrangement joins TRBV11-2 to TRBJ1-3; D not certain. Germline CDR1 reads SGHAT; CDR2 reads FQNNGV. V lost 0 bases, J lost 0 bases, and 18 bases lay in between. The CDR3 covers 19 residues. CDR3 loop: CASSLEVARRRSSGNTIYF. CDR3 in DNA: TGTGCCAGCAGCTTAGAAGTTGCACGTCGACGCAGCTCTGGAAACACCATATATTTT. Variable domain in full (rest from reference TRBV11-2 and TRBJ1-3): EAGVAQSPRYKIIEKRQSVAFWCNPISGHATLYWYQQILGQGPKLLIQFQNNGVVDDSQLPKDRFSAERLKGVDSTLKIQPAKLEDSAVYLCASSLEVARRRSSGNTIYFGEGSWLTVV.

The chain has TRBV27 and TRBJ2-1; D assignment may be TRBD1 or TRBD2 (5 bases each). Germline V gene data show CDR1 as MNHEY and CDR2 as SMNVEV (reference sequence). V lost 6 bases and J 8 bases, leaving 26 bases between the germline ends. The CDR3 spans 17 residues. The CDR3: CASRLIPGPSFAYEQFF. CDR3 sequence (DNA): TGTGCCAGCAGGCTGATACCGGGACCCAGCTTTGCGTATGAGCAGTTCTTC.